The TCR beta chain described here comes from a study of cytomegalovirus exposure and HLA in healthy donors. V dropped 6 bases and J dropped 4; count of bases not matched to a gene: 12. Germline V gene data show CDR1 as MDHEN and CDR2 as SYDVKM. The CDR3 contains 16 residues. 60 Vbeta and 13 Jbeta primers were used in PCR. The repertoire was sequenced with immunoSEQ multiplex PCR; TCRdb's copy has only in-frame clones and lacks some. Its clone listing holds fewer than 85,000 clones. The chain uses TRBV28 and TRBJ2-3, with 8 bases aligning to TRBD1. The receptor's source is a female donor in good health and CMV-seropositive. Sequences were obtained from PBMCs. The CDR3 loop is CASRVSTGTGPDTQYF. The CDR3 region has the DNA TGTGCCAGCAGAGTCTCGACCGGGACAGGTCCAGATACGCAGTATTTT.